Here is one TCR beta chain with its context. The data belong to a study of blood T cell repertoires in COVID-19. Study background: Samples of COVID-19 (acute and convalescent) were obtained from the United States, Italy and Spain. PBMCs, B-cell-depleted T cells, or T cells were the source of the cDNA or gDNA that made up the material.

The CDR3 has 12 amino acids. Trimming removed 3 bases from V and 8 bases from J; junction bases left unmatched: 6. From germline, CDR1 is DFQATT and CDR2 SNEGSKA (reference sequence). Authors' processing steps: Amplification from reference gene primers served as the basis for estimated nucleated cell counts. Method: immunoSEQ multiplex PCR; TCRdb's copy keeps in-frame clones and lacks some. Clone size and V and J calls were adopted from that table, with D and trimming inferred from the DNA. The profile shows 200,000 to 250,000 clones, approximately 78% of them singletons. The receptor's source is a woman in her 70s with COVID-19, enrolled during active disease. The sequencing input was peripheral blood. The gene calls are TRBV20-1 and TRBJ1-2; 7 bases match TRBD1. The CDR3: CSASTGAKGYTF. The CDR3 bases are TGCAGTGCTAGTACAGGGGCCAAAGGCTACACCTTC.